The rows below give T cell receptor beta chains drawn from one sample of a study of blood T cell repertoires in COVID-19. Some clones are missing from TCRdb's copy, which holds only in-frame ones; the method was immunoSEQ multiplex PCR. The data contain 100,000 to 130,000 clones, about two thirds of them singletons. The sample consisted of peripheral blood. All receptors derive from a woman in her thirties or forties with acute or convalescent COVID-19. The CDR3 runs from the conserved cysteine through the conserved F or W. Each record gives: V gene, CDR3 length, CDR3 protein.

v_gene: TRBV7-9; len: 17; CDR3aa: CASRAPRRTGAYNEQFF
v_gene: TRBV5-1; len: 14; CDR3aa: CASSLQADNEKLFF
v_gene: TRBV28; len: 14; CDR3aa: CASSLTGRDYGYTF
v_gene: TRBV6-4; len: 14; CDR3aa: CASSAEQGRGGYTF
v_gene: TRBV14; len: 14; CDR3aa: CASSLLAGAETQYF
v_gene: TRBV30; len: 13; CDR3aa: CAGDRGSITEAFF
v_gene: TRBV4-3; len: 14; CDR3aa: CASSQEAGTGELFF
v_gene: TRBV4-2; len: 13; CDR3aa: CASSRTGVGELFF
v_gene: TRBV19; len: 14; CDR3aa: CASSRDRYNSPLHF
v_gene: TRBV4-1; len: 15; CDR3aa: CASSRGTGANEKLFF
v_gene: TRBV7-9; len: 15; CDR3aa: CASSAASGAYNEQFF
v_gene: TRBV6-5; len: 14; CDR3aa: CASKRQLNTGELFF
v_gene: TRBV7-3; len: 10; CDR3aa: CAIGAYEQYF
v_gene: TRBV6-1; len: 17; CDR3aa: CASSEASGGVYNSPLHF
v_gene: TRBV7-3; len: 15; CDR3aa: CASSLGGGGANVLTF
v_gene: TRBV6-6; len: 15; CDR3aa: CASLDRDSKSGGYTF
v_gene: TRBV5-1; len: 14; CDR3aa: CASRTGQSSYEQYF
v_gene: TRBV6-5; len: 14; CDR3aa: CASSQDRGGEKLFF
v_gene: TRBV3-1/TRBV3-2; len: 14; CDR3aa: CASSQEQGRTEAFF
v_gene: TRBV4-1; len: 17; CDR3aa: CASSQGSYRTGYYGYTF
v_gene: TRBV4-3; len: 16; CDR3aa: CASSPSPGQQNTEAFF
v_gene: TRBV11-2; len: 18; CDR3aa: CASSLQLGQAFSGNTIYF
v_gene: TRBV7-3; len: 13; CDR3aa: CASSFRRGYEQYF
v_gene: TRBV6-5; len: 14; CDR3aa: CASSYRRGLYEQYF
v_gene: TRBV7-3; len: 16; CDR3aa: CASSLMSGANTGELFF
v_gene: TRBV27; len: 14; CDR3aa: CASSYERGGDTQYF
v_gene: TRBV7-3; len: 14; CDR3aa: CASSLDRWQAEAFF
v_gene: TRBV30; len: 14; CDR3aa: CAWTGLAAHNEQFF
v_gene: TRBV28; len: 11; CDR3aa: CASTGRTEAFF
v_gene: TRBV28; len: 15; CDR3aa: CASRSGTVMNTEAFF
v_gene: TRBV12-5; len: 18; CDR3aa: CASGPGTSWDLGAYEQYF
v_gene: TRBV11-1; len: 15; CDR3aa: CASSFGQGGNEKLFF
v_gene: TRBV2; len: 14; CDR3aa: CASSEMSSRETQYF
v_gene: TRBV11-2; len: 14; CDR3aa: CASSLPLDTGELFF
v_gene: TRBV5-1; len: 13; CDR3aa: CASSSSGYDGYTF
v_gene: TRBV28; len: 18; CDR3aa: CASSLPGQGVFGSYEQYF
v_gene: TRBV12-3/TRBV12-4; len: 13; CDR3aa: CASSFGAGQFAFF
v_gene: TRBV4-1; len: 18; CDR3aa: CASSRGLAGSSGANVLTF
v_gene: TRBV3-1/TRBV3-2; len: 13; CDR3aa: CASRFTGADTQYF
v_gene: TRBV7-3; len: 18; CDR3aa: CASSPQVDSSSYNSPLHF
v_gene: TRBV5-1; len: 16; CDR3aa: CASSLAVTSGANVLTF
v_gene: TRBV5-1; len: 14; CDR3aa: CASSWGEDGTEAFF
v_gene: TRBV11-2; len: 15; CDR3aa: CASSPTGALNQPQHF
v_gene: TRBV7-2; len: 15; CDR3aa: CASSPRRDLQETQYF
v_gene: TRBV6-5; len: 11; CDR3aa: CVSSGGAEAFF
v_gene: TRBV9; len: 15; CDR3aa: CASSPTPGTNEKLFF
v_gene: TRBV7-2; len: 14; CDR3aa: CASSVTGTGYGYTF
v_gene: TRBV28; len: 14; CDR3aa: CASRIQGAGTEAFF
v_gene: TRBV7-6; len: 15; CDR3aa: CASSQGRGASYEQYF
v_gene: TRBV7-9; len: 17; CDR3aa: CASSPPFWAGYTDTQYF
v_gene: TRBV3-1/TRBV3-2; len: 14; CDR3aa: CASRPGGGRETQYF
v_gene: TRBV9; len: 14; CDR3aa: CASSRDSGPQPQHF
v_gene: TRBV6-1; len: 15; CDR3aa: CASSEAVQGSYGYTF